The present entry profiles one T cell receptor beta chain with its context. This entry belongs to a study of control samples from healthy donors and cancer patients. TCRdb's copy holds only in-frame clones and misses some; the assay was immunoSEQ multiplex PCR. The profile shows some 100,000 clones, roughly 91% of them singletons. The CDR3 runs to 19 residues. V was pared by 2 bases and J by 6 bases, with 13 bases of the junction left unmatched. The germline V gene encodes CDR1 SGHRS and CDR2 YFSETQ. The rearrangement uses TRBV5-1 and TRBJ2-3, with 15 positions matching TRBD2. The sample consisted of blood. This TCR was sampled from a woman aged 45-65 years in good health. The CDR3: CASSFSIGTSGRQVDTQYF. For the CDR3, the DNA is TGCGCCAGCAGCTTTTCCATAGGGACTAGCGGGAGGCAAGTGGATACGCAGTATTTT.